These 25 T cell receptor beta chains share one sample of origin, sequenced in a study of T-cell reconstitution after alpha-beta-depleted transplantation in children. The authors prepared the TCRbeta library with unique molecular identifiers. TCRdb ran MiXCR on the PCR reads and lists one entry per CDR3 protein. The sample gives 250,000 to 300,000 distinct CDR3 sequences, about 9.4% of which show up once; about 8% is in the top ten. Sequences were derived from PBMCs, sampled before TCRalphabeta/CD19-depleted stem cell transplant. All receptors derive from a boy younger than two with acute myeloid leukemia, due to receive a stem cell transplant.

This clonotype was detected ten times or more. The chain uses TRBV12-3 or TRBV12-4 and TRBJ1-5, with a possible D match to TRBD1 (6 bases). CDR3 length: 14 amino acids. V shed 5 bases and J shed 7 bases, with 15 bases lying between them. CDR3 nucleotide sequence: TGTGCCAGCAGTACCAGGACAGCGGGGCAGCCCCAGCATTTT. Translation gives CASSTRTAGQPQHF.

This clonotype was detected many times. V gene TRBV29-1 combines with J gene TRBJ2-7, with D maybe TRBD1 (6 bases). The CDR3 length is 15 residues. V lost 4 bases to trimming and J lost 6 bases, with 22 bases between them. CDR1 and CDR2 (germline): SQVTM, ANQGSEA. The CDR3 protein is CSVAGVGRGGAEQYF. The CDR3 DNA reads TGCAGCGTTGCAGGGGTCGGCCGTGGCGGAGCCGAGCAGTACTTC.

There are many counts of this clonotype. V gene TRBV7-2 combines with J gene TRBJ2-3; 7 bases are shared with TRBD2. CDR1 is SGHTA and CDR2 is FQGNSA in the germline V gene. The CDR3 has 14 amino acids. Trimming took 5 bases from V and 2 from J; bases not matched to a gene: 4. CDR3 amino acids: CASSRRGYTDTQYF. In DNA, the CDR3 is TGTGCCAGCAGCCGGCGGGGGTACACAGATACGCAGTATTTT.

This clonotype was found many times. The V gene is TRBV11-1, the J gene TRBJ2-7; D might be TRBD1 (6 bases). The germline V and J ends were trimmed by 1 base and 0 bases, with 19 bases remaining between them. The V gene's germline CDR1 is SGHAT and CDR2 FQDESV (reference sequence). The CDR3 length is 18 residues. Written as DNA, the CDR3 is TGTGCCAGCAGCTTAGAGGGGGTATACTATGCTCCCTCCTACGAGCAGTACTTC. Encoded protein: CASSLEGVYYAPSYEQYF.

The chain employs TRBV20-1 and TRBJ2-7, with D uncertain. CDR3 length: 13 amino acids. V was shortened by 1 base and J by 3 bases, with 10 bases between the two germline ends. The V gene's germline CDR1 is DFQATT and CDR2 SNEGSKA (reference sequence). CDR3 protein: CSARAGGSYEQYF. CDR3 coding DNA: TGCAGTGCTAGAGCGGGTGGAAGCTACGAGCAGTACTTC.

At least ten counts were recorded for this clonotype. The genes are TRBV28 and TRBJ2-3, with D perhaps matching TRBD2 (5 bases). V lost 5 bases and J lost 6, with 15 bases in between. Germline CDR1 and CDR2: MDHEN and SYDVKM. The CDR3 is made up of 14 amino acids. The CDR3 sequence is CASSPRVAPDTQYF. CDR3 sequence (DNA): TGTGCCAGCAGTCCGAGGGTAGCTCCCGATACGCAGTATTTT. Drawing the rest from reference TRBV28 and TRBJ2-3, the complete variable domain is DVKVTQSSRYLVKRTGEKVFLECVQDMDHENMFWYRQDPGLGLRLIYFSYDVKMKEKGDIPEGYSVSREKKERFSLILESASTNQTSMYLCASSPRVAPDTQYFGPGTRLTVL.

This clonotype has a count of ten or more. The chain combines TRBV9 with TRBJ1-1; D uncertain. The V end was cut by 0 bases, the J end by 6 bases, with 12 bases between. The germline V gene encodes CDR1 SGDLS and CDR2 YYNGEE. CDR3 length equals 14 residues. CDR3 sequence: CASSVGAIGAEAFF. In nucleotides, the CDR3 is TGTGCCAGCAGCGTAGGCGCTATAGGTGCTGAAGCTTTCTTT.

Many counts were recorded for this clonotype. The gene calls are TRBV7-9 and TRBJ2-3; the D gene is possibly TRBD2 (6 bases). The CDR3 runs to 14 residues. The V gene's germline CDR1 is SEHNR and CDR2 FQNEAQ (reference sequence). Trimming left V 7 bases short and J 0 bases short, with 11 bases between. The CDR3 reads CASTPSDSTDTQYF. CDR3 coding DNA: TGTGCCAGCACCCCTAGCGACAGCACAGATACGCAGTATTTT. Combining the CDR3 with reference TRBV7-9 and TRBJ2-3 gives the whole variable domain DTGVSQNPRHKITKRGQNVTFRCDPISEHNRLYWYRQTLGQGPEFLTYFQNEAQLEKSRLLSDRFSAERPKGSFSTLEIQRTEQGDSAMYLCASTPSDSTDTQYFGPGTRLTVL.

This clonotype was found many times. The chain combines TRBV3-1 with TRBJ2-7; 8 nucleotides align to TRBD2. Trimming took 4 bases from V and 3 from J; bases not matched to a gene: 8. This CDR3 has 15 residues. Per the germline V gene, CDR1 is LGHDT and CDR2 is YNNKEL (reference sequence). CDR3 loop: CASSLRAGAFYEQYF. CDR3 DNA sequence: TGTGCCAGCAGCCTGCGAGCGGGGGCCTTCTACGAGCAGTACTTC.

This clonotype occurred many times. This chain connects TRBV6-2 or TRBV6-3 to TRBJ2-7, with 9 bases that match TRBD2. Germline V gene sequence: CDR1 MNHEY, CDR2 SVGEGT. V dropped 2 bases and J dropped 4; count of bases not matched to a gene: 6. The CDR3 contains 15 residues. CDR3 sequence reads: CASSYVTSGRYEQYF. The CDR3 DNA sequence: TGTGCCAGCAGTTACGTCACTAGCGGGCGGTACGAGCAGTACTTC.

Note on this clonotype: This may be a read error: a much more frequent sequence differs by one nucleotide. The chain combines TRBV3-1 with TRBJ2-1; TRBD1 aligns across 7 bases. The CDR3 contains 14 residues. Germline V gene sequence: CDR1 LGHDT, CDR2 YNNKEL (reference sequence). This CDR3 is CPSSGQVSYNEQLF. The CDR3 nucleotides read TGTCCCAGCAGCGGACAGGTTTCCTACAATGAGCAGTTATTC.

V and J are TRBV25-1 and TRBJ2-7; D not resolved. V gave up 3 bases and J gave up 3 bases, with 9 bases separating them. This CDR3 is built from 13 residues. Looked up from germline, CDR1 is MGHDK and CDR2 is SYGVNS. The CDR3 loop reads CASSEPRSYEQYF. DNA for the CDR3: TGTGCCAGCAGTGAGCCCCGGAGCTACGAGCAGTACTTC.

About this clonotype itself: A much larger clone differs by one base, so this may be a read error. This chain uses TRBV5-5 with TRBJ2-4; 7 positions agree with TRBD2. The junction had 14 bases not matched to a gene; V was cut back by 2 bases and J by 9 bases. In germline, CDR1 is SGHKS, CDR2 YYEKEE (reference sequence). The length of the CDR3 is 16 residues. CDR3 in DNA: TGTGCCAGCAGCTTAACTAGCGCGAGCACGTCGGGCATTCAGTACTTC. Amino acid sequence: CASSLTSASTSGIQYF.

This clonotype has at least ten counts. The CDR3 is CASRGAPNTGELFF. The CDR3 DNA reads TGCGCCAGCAGGGGGGCCCCGAACACCGGGGAGCTGTTTTTT. This chain connects TRBV5-1 to TRBJ2-2; tentatively, D is TRBD1 (6 bases). Germline V gene data show CDR1 as SGHRS and CDR2 as YFSETQ. The CDR3 runs to 14 residues. Trimming shortened V by 5 bases and J by 0 bases, and 8 bases separated the two germline ends.

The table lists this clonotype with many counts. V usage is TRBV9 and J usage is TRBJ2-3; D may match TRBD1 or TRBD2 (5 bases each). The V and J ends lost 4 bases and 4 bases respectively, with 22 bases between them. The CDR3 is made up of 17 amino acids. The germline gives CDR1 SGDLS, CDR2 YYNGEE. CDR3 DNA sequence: TGTGCCAGCAGCAATGACCGGGGCCTAGATCTTCCAGATACGCAGTATTTT. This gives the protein CASSNDRGLDLPDTQYF.

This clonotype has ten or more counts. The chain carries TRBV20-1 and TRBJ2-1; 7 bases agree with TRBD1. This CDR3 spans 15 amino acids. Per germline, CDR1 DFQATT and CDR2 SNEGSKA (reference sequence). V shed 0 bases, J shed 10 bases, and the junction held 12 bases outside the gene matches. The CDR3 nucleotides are TGCAGTGCTAGAGAGCCTACGGGACAGAAAACGGAGCAGTTCTTC. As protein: CSAREPTGQKTEQFF.

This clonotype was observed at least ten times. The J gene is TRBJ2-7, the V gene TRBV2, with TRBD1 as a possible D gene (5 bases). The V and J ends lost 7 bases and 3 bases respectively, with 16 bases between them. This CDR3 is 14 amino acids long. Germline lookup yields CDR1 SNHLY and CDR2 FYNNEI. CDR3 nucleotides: TGTGCCAGCACTCGAAGGGGAAATGACTACGAGCAGTACTTC. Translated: CASTRRGNDYEQYF.

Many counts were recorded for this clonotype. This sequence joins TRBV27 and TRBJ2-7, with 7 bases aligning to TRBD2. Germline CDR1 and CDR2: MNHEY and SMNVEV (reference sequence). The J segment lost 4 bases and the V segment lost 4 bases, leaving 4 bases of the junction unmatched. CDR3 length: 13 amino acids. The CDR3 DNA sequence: TGTGCCAGCAGTTCCGGGGGGAAATACGAGCAGTACTTC. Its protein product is CASSSGGKYEQYF.

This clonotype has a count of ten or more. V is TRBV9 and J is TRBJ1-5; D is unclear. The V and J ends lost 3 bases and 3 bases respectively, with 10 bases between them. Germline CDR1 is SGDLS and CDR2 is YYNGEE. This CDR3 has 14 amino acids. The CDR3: CASSEGGDNQPQHF. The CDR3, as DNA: TGTGCCAGCAGCGAGGGAGGAGACAATCAGCCCCAGCATTTT.

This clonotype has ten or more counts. The CDR3 protein is CASSEQEGGGQPQHF. CDR3 bases: TGTGCCAGCAGTGAGCAAGAAGGGGGGGGTCAGCCCCAGCATTTT. The chain is built from TRBV6-1 and TRBJ1-5; maybe TRBD1 (6 bases). The CDR3 runs 15 residues. The germline V gene has CDR1 MNHNS and CDR2 SASEGT. V was clipped by 3 bases and J by 6 bases, with 15 bases between them.

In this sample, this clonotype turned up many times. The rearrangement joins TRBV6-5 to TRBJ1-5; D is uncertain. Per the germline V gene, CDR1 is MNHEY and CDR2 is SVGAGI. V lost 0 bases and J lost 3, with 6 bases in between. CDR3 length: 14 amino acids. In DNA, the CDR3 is TGTGCCAGCAGTTACTCTGGCAACAATCAGCCCCAGCATTTT. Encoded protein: CASSYSGNNQPQHF.

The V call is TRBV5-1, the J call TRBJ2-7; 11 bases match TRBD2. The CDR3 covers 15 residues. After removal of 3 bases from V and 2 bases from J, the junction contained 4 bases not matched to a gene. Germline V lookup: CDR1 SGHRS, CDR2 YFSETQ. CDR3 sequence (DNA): TGCGCCAGCAGCTCTACTAGCGGGAGTCCCTACGAGCAGTACTTC. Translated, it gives CASSSTSGSPYEQYF.

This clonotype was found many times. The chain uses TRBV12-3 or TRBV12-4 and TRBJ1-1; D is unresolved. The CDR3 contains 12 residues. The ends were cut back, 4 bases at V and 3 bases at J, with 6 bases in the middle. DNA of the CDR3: TGTGCCAGCAGTTCTACCTACACTGAAGCTTTCTTT. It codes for CASSSTYTEAFF.

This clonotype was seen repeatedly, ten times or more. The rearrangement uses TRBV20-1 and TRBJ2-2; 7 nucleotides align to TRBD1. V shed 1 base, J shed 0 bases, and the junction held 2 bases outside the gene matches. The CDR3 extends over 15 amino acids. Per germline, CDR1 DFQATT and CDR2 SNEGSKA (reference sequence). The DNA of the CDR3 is TGCAGTGCTAGAGGACAGGGACCGAACACCGGGGAGCTGTTTTTT. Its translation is CSARGQGPNTGELFF.

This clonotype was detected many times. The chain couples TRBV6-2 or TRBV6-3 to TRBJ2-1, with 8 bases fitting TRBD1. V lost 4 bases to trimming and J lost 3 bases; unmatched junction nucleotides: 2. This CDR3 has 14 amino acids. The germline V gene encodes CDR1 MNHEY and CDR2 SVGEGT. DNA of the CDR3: TGTGCCAGCAGTTTGGACAGGGACTACAATGAGCAGTTCTTC. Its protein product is CASSLDRDYNEQFF.